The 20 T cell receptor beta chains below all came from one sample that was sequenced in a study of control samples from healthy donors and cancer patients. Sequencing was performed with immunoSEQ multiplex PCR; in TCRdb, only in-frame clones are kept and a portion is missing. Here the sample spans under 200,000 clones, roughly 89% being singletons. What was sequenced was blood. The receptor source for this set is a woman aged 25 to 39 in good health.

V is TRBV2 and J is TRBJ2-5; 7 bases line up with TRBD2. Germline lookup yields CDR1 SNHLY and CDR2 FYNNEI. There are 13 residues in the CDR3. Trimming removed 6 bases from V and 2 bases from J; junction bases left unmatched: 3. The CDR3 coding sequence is TGTGCCAGCAGGCGGGGGTATCAAGAGACCCAGTACTTC. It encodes CASRRGYQETQYF. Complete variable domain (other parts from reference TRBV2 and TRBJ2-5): EPEVTQTPSHQVTQMGQEVILRCVPISNHLYFYWYRQILGQKVEFLVSFYNNEISEKSEIFDDQFSVERPDGSNFTLKIRSTKLEDSAMYFCASRRGYQETQYFGPGTRLLVL.

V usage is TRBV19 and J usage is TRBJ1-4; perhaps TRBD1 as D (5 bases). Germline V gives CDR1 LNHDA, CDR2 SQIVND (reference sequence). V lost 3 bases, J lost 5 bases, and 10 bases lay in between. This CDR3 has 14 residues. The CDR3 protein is CASSIGTGNEKLFF. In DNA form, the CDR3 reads TGTGCCAGTAGTATCGGGACGGGGAATGAAAAACTGTTTTTT.

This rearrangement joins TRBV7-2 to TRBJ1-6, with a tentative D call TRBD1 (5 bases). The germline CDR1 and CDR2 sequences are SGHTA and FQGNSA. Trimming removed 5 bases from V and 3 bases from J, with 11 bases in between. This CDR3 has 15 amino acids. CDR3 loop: CASSRDRNYNSPLHF. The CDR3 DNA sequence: TGTGCCAGCAGCCGCGACAGAAACTATAATTCACCCCTCCACTTT.

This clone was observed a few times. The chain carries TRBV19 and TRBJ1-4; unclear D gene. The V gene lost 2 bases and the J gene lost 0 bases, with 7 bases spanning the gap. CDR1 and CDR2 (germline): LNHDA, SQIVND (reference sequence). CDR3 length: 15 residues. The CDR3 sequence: CASSISRTTNEKLFF. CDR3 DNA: TGTGCCAGTAGTATAAGCCGGACAACTAATGAAAAACTGTTTTTT.

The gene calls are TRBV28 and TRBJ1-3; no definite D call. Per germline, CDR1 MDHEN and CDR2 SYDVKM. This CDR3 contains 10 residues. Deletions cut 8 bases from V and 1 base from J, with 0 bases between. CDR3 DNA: TGTGCCAGCTCTGGAAACACCATATATTTT. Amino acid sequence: CASSGNTIYF.

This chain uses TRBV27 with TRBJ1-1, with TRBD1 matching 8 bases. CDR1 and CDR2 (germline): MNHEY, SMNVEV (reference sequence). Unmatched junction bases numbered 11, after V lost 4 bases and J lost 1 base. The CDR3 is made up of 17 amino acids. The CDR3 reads CASSYYPGTGWNTEAFF. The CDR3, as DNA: TGTGCCAGCAGTTACTATCCCGGGACAGGATGGAACACTGAAGCTTTCTTT.

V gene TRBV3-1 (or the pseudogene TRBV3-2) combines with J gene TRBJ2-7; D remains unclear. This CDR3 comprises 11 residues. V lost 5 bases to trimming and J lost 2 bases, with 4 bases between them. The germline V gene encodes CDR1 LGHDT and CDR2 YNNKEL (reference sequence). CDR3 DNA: TGTGCCAGCAGCGGCCCCTACGAGCAGTACTTC. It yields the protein CASSGPYEQYF.

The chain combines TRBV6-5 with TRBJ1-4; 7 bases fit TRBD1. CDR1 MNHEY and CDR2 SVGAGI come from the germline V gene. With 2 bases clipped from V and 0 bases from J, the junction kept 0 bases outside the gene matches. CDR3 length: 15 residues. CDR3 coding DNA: TGTGCCAGCAGTTACGACAGGGCAACTAATGAAAAACTGTTTTTT. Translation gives CASSYDRATNEKLFF.

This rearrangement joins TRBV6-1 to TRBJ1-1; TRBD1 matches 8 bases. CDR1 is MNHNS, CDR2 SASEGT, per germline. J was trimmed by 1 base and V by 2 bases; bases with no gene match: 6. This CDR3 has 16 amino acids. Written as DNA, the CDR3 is TGTGCCAGCAGTGAAAGACAGGGGTCTAAGAACACTGAAGCTTTCTTT. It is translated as CASSERQGSKNTEAFF.

The CDR3 loop is CASSEGRPEKLFF. The CDR3 coding sequence is TGTGCCAGCAGTGAAGGAAGGCCCGAAAAACTGTTTTTT. The rearrangement joins TRBV25-1 to TRBJ1-4; D call uncertain. The germline V gene encodes CDR1 MGHDK and CDR2 SYGVNS. This CDR3 is 13 amino acids long. V was shortened by 2 bases and J by 8 bases, with 9 bases between the two germline ends. Based on the CDR3 plus reference TRBV25-1 and TRBJ1-4, the full variable domain is EADIYQTPRYLVIGTGKKITLECSQTMGHDKMYWYQQDPGMELHLIHYSYGVNSTEKGDLSSESTVSRIRTEHFPLTLESARPSHTSQYLCASSEGRPEKLFFGSGTQLSVL.

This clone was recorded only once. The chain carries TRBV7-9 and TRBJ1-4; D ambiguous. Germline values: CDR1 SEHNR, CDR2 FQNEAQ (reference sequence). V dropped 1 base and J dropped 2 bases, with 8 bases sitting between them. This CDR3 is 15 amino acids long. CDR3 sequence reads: CASSLVGFTNEKLFF. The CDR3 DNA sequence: TGTGCCAGCAGCTTAGTAGGTTTCACTAATGAAAAACTGTTTTTT. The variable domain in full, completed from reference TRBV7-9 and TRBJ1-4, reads DTGVSQNPRHKITKRGQNVTFRCDPISEHNRLYWYRQTLGQGPEFLTYFQNEAQLEKSRLLSDRFSAERPKGSFSTLEIQRTEQGDSAMYLCASSLVGFTNEKLFFGSGTQLSVL.

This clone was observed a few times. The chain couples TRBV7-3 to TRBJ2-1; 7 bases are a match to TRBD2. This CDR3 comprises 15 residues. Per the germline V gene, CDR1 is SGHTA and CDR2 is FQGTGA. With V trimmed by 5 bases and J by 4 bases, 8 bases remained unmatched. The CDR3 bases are TGTGCCAGCAGCCCACTATCGGGGGGTTACAATGAGCAGTTCTTC. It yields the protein CASSPLSGGYNEQFF.

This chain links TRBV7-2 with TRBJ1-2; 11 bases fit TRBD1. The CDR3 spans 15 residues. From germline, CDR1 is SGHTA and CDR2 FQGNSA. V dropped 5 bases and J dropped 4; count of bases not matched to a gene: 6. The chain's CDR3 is CASSPPGTGGYGYTF. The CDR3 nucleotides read TGTGCCAGCAGCCCCCCCGGGACAGGGGGCTATGGCTACACCTTC.

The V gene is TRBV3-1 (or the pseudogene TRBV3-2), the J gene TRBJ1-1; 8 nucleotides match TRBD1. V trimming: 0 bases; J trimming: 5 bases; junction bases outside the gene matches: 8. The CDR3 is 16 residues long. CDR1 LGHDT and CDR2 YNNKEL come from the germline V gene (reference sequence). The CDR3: CASSQDPQGARTEAFF. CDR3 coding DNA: TGTGCCAGCAGCCAAGATCCCCAGGGGGCGCGGACTGAAGCTTTCTTT.

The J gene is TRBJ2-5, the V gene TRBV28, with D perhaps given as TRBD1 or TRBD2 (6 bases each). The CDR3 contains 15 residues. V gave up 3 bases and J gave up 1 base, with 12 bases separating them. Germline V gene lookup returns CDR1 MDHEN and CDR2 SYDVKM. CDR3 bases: TGTGCCAGCAGTTTTGGGGGGCTCCCCCAAGAGACCCAGTACTTC. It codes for CASSFGGLPQETQYF.

CDR3 sequence reads: CASSPIQLAGGPDTQYF. The CDR3 DNA is TGTGCCAGCAGTCCTATCCAACTAGCGGGGGGGCCAGATACGCAGTATTTT. The genes are TRBV27 and TRBJ2-3, with 13 nucleotides matching TRBD2. V dropped 5 bases and J dropped 4; count of bases not matched to a gene: 9. The CDR3 length is 17 residues. Germline values: CDR1 MNHEY, CDR2 SMNVEV (reference sequence).

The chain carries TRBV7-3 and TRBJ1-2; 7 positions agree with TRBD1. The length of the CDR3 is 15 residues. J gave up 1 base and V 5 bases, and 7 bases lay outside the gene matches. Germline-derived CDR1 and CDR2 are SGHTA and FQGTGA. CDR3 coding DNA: TGTGCCAGCAGCCCCGAATACAGGGGTAACTATGGCTACACCTTC. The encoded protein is CASSPEYRGNYGYTF.

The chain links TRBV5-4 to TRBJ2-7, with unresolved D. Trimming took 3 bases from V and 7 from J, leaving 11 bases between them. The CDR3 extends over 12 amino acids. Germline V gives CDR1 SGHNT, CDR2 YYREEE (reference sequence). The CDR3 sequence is CASSSALAEQYF. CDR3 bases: TGTGCCAGCAGCTCGGCCCTGGCTGAGCAGTACTTC.

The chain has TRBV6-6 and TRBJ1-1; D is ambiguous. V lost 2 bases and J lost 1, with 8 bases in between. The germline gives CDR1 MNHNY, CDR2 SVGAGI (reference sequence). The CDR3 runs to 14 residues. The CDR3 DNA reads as TGTGCCAGCAGTTACCTCGAAGGGAACACTGAAGCTTTCTTT. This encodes CASSYLEGNTEAFF.

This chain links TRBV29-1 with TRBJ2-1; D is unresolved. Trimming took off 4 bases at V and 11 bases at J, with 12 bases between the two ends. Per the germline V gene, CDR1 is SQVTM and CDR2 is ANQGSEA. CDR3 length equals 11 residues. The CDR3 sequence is CSVGLGMKQFF. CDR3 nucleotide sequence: TGCAGCGTTGGTTTGGGGATGAAGCAGTTCTTC.